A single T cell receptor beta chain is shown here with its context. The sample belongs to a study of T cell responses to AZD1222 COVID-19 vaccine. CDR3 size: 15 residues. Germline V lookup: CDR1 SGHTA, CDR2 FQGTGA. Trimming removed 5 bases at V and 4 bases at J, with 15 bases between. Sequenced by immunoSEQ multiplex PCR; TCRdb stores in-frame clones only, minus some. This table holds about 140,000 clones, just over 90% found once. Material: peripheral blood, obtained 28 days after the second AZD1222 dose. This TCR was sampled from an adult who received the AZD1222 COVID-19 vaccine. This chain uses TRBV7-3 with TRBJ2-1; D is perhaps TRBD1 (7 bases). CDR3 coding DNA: TGTGCCAGCAGCACAGGGGCGGGGACTTACAATGAGCAGTTCTTC. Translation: CASSTGAGTYNEQFF.